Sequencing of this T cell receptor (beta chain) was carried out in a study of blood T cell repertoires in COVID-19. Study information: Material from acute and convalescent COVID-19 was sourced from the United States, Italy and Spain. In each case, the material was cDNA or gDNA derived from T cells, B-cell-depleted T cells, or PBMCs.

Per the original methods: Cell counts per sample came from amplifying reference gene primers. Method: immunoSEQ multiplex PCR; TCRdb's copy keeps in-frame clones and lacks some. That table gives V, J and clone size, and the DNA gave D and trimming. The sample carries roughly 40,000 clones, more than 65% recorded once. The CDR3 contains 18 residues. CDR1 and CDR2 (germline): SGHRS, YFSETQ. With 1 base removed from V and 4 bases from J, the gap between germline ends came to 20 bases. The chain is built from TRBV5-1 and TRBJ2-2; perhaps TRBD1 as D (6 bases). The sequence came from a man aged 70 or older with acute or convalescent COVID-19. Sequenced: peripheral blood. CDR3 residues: CASSLYPPGGISTGELFF. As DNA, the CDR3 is TGCGCCAGCAGCTTGTATCCCCCTGGGGGCATATCCACCGGGGAGCTGTTTTTT. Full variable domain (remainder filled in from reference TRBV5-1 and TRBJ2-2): KAGVTQTPRYLIKTRGQQVTLSCSPISGHRSVSWYQQTPGQGLQFLFEYFSETQRNKGNFPGRFSGRQFSNSRSEMNVSTLELGDSALYLCASSLYPPGGISTGELFFGEGSRLTVL.